The 9 T cell receptor beta chains below all came from one sample that was sequenced in a study of blood T cell repertoires in COVID-19. This table comes from immunoSEQ multiplex PCR, and its TCRdb copy is limited to in-frame clones, with some not included. This table has 130,000 to 150,000 clones, approximately 73% appearing once. The source material was peripheral blood. The receptors come from a man aged 60 to 75 with acute or convalescent COVID-19.

V usage is TRBV5-1 and J usage is TRBJ2-7, with TRBD1 matching 11 bases. The germline CDR1 and CDR2 sequences are SGHRS and YFSETQ. With V trimmed by 0 bases and J by 0 bases, 2 bases remained unmatched. The CDR3 is 16 residues long. The CDR3 sequence is CASSLAGTGGSYEQYF. The DNA of the CDR3 is TGCGCCAGCAGCTTGGCAGGGACAGGGGGCTCCTACGAGCAGTACTTC.

In regard to this clone: Additional DNA sequences in this sample encode the identical CDR3. The rearrangement links TRBV28 to TRBJ2-7; D is unclear. V gave up 5 bases and J gave up 1 base, with 6 bases separating them. Germline loops: CDR1 MDHEN, CDR2 SYDVKM. CDR3 length: 12 amino acids. This chain's CDR3 is CASSLLSYEQYF. CDR3 coding DNA: TGTGCCAGCAGTCTCCTATCCTACGAGCAGTACTTC.

The J gene is TRBJ1-1, the V gene TRBV7-9; no definite D call. Trimming stripped 5 bases from V and 10 bases from J, with 20 bases between. The CDR3 sequence is 14 residues long. Germline V gene data show CDR1 as SEHNR and CDR2 as FQNEAQ (reference sequence). CDR3 DNA sequence: TGTGCCAGCAGCCCCAACAGTCACGAAGAGGGAGCTTTCTTT. Encoded protein: CASSPNSHEEGAFF.

In its sample, this clone was seen a few times. The chain links TRBV29-1 to TRBJ2-4, with 12 bases matching TRBD2. Trimming took 4 bases from V and 8 from J; bases not matched to a gene: 9. Germline V lookup: CDR1 SQVTM, CDR2 ANQGSEA. This CDR3 has 15 amino acids. The CDR3 DNA is TGCAGCGTTGCGCGACTAGCGGGGGATACGGACATTCAGTACTTC. Encoded protein: CSVARLAGDTDIQYF.

V usage is TRBV3-1 (or the pseudogene TRBV3-2) and J usage is TRBJ2-7, with TRBD2 identical over 8 bases. This CDR3 spans 18 amino acids. Germline-derived CDR1 and CDR2 are LGHDT and YNNKEL (reference sequence). V shed 0 bases and J 6 bases; nucleotides not matched to a gene: 16. The CDR3 DNA reads TGTGCCAGCAGCCAAGATTGGGGCAGCGGGAGAGGTAAAGGCGAGCAGTACTTC. Its translation is CASSQDWGSGRGKGEQYF.

There are a few counts of this clone. V and J are TRBV7-8 and TRBJ2-2; 11 bases map to TRBD1. The CDR3 covers 16 residues. Per the germline V gene, CDR1 is SGHVS and CDR2 is FQNEAQ. Unmatched junction bases numbered 5, after V lost 1 base and J lost 7 bases. DNA for the CDR3: TGTGCCAGCAGCTTAGTTGGACAGGGGGCTAGCGGGGAGCTGTTTTTT. It encodes CASSLVGQGASGELFF.

The genes are TRBV5-1 and TRBJ2-1; the match to TRBD1 covers 10 bases. The V and J ends lost 4 bases and 5 bases, in that order; junction bases with no gene match: 3. The CDR3 contains 14 residues. Germline CDR1 and CDR2: SGHRS and YFSETQ. Written as DNA, the CDR3 is TGCGCCAGCAGCCCGGGACAGGGGAACAATGAGCAGTTCTTC. It is translated as CASSPGQGNNEQFF.

The chain has TRBV5-6 and TRBJ2-3; 7 nucleotides line up with TRBD1. The CDR3 extends over 12 amino acids. Looked up from germline, CDR1 is SGHDT and CDR2 is YYEEEE. Germline trimming cut 4 bases from V and 9 bases from J; bases unmatched to any gene: 5. The CDR3 bases are TGTGCCAGCAGCGACAGGGATTACACGCAGTATTTT. The encoded protein is CASSDRDYTQYF.

This clone was seen a single time. The chain joins TRBV2 to TRBJ2-7, with D tentatively TRBD2 (6 bases). Per germline, CDR1 SNHLY and CDR2 FYNNEI. This CDR3 is built from 13 residues. The ends were cut back, 7 bases at V and 0 bases at J, with 10 bases in the middle. CDR3 protein: CASKDGSSYEQYF. The CDR3 region has the DNA TGTGCCAGCAAGGACGGGAGCTCCTACGAGCAGTACTTC.